Below are 11 T cell receptor beta chains sequenced from a single sample in a study of breast tumors, draining lymph nodes, adjacent tissues. TCRdb passed the multiplex PCR reads through MiXCR, listing each CDR3 protein once. The sample holds around 70,000 distinct CDR3 sequences, approximately 40% seen once. Sequences were obtained from breast tumor tissue. These receptors all stem from a female donor with breast cancer. Some clones in this sample may be carry-over from other donors' samples.

This chain connects TRBV29-1 to TRBJ2-5; weak D call: TRBD1 (5 bases). Germline V gene sequence: CDR1 SQVTM, CDR2 ANQGSEA. This CDR3 is built from 13 residues. The ends were cut back, 5 bases at V and 5 bases at J, with 15 bases in the middle. The CDR3, as DNA: TGCAGCGTTAAACCCCAGGGATGGGAGACCCAGTACTTC. It is translated as CSVKPQGWETQYF.

The V call is TRBV10-1, the J call TRBJ2-7; the D gene is possibly TRBD2 (5 bases). Trimming removed 8 bases from V and 7 bases from J, with 15 bases in between. This CDR3 spans 12 amino acids. From germline, CDR1 is WNHNN and CDR2 SYGVQD (reference sequence). This chain's CDR3 is CASGSWVEEQYF. In DNA form, the CDR3 reads TGCGCCAGCGGGAGTTGGGTCGAAGAGCAGTACTTC.

This clonotype came up a few times. This could be a read error, since a much larger clone is one nucleotide away. The V gene is TRBV20-1, the J gene TRBJ1-2; D is uncertain. The CDR3 runs to 13 residues. CDR1 and CDR2 from the germline V gene are DFQATT and SNEGSKA (reference sequence). CDR3 sequence (DNA): TGCAGTGCTAGAGGCCCGACGAACTATGCCTACACCTTC. Translating it yields CSARGPTNYAYTF.

Regarding this clonotype: One base away lies a much larger clone, so this may be a sequencing read error. No conserved phenylalanine or tryptophan is present at the end of the CDR3, so a read error is the likely explanation. This chain joins TRBV7-2 and TRBJ2-5, with 7 nucleotides matching TRBD1. The trim removed 7 bases at V and 5 bases at J, leaving 10 bases unmatched. The CDR3 extends over 14 amino acids. CDR1 is SGHTA and CDR2 is FQGNSA in the germline V gene. The CDR3 bases are TGTGCCAGCACAAAGCTACAGGGGTTGGAGACCCAGTACCTC. Protein product: CASTKLQGLETQYL.

There are a few counts of this clonotype. A clone one base away is much larger, so this may be a read error. The chain links TRBV28 to TRBJ1-2, with a possible D match to TRBD1 (5 bases). Per the germline V gene, CDR1 is MDHEN and CDR2 is SYDVKM. There are 13 residues in the CDR3. The CDR3 loop reads CASSSLEGYGYAF. CDR3 coding DNA: TGTGCCAGCAGTTCGCTGGAGGGGTATGGCTACGCCTTC.

This clonotype was counted many times. The chain carries TRBV7-6 and TRBJ2-2; D possibly corresponds to TRBD2 (5 bases). The CDR3 covers 16 residues. V lost 3 bases, J lost 8 bases, and 19 bases lay in between. Germline-derived CDR1 and CDR2 are SGHVS and FNYEAQ. The CDR3 spells CASSFPRHGVAGELFF. For the CDR3, the DNA is TGTGCCAGCAGCTTCCCCCGCCACGGGGTAGCTGGGGAGCTGTTTTTT.

Comment on this clonotype: One end of the junction is discordant with germline, which a read error may explain. The J gene is TRBJ2-5, the V gene TRBV7-9; 11 bases align to TRBD2. The CDR3 spans 15 residues. The germline CDR1 and CDR2 sequences are SEHNR and FQNEAQ (reference sequence). The CDR3 DNA reads TGTGCCAGCAGCTGGGGACTAGCGGTACGAGAGGCCCAGTACTTC. This translates into CASSWGLAVREAQYF.

In its sample, this clonotype was seen many times. The chain uses TRBV2 and TRBJ2-1; 9 positions match TRBD2. This CDR3 has 15 residues. The V and J ends lost 10 bases and 3 bases, in that order; junction bases with no gene match: 10. Germline V gene sequence: CDR1 SNHLY, CDR2 FYNNEI. CDR3 DNA: TGTGCCATCACCCGGGGACTAGCTTACTACAATGAGCAGTTCTTC. Translation: CAITRGLAYYNEQFF.

The chain couples TRBV7-6 to TRBJ2-7; possibly TRBD2 for D (5 bases). CDR1 SGHVS and CDR2 FNYEAQ come from the germline V gene. V gave up 5 bases and J gave up 3 bases, with 17 bases separating them. The CDR3 runs 15 residues. CDR3 loop: CASSPGVDAIYEQYF. CDR3 sequence (DNA): TGTGCCAGCAGCCCCGGGGTAGATGCCATCTACGAGCAGTACTTC.

This clonotype has ten or more counts. J is TRBJ1-2 and V is TRBV2; 7 bases match TRBD1. This CDR3 contains 13 residues. CDR1 and CDR2 from the germline V gene are SNHLY and FYNNEI. Trimming at V came to 4 bases and at J to 6 bases, leaving 5 bases not matched to a gene. The CDR3 bases are TGTGCCAGCAGTGTCAGGGGGTCTGATGGCTACACCTTC. It translates to CASSVRGSDGYTF.

Notes on this clonotype: One end of the junction does not line up with germline, which may come from a read error. The CDR3 loop is CASSFGQGTRENQYF. The CDR3 bases are TGTGCCAGCAGCTTCGGCCAGGGGACCAGAGAGAACCAGTACTTC. This chain joins TRBV11-3 and TRBJ2-5; maybe TRBD1 (6 bases). Germline V gene sequence: CDR1 SGHNT, CDR2 YENEEA. The CDR3 is 15 residues long.